The entry that follows covers one T cell receptor beta chain sequence. Assay used: immunoSEQ multiplex PCR; TCRdb lists only in-frame clones, some missing. The data show 300,000 to 400,000 clones, approximately 81% seen once. The data originate from a study of Ad26.COV2.S vaccination and SARS-CoV-2 variants. Noted treatment: around 19 received Ad26.COV2.S at low or high dose, single or two shots; about 5 received placebo; per-sample allocation not given. The investigators took samples on day 63 after the first vaccine or placebo injection. J was trimmed by 7 bases and V by 5 bases; bases with no gene match: 8. CDR3 length equals 15 residues. Germline-derived CDR1 and CDR2 are SGHTA and FQGNSA.

V gene TRBV7-2 combines with J gene TRBJ1-1; 12 bases align to TRBD1. The specimen comprised peripheral blood, sampled in a trial of Ad26.COV2.S vaccine versus placebo. The origin of this receptor is a person between 18 and 65 years old who received the Ad26.COV2.S COVID-19 vaccine or a placebo. Written as DNA, the CDR3 is TGTGCCAGCAGCGGCCGGGACAGGGGGCAGGTTGAAGCTTTCTTT. Translating it yields CASSGRDRGQVEAFF.